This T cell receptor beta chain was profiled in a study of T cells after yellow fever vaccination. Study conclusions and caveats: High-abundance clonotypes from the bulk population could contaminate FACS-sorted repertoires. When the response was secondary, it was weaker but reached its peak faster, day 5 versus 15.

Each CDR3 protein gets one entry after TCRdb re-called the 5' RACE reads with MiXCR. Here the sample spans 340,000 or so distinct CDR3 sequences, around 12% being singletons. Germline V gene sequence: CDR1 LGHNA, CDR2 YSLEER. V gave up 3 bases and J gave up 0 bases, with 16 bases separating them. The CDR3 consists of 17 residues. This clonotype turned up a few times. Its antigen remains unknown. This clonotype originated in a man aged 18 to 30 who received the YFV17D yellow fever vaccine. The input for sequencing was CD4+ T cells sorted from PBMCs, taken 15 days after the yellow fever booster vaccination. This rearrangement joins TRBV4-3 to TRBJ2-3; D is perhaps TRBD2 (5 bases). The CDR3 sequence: CASSQTPGVISTDTQYF. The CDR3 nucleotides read TGCGCCAGCAGCCAGACCCCCGGGGTAATTAGCACAGATACGCAGTATTTT.